Listed below are T cell receptor beta chains from one sample, sequenced in a study of CD8+ T cells in alopecia areata. Using immunoSEQ multiplex PCR, the repertoire was profiled, and TCRdb retains in-frame clones only, with some absent. Of around 210,000 clones in the sample, around three fifths were seen once. The source was CD4+ T cells sorted from blood, collected at week 4, from a patient treated with tofacitinib. The receptor set was obtained from a human donor with alopecia areata. Each CDR3 is given with its conserved first and last residue. Fields, in order: J gene, clone size, V gene, CDR3 protein. Size tells how often a clone was seen (once, few, many) or the class of an expanded clone, and some rows leave it out.

J: TRBJ2-7
size: -
V: TRBV12-2
CDR3: CASSLVRLYEQYF

J: TRBJ2-3
size: -
V: TRBV5-4
CDR3: CASSKTGGVADTQYF

J: TRBJ2-7
size: -
V: TRBV4-2
CDR3: CASSQELAGYSQYF

J: TRBJ1-1
size: -
V: TRBV30
CDR3: CAWQGLGTEAFF

J: TRBJ1-6
size: -
V: TRBV15
CDR3: CATSREGFSLHF

J: TRBJ2-5
size: few
V: TRBV28
CDR3: CASRPPGQETQYF

J: TRBJ1-1
size: once
V: TRBV5-6
CDR3: CASRTTGFEAFF

J: TRBJ2-2
size: -
V: TRBV10-3
CDR3: CAISESSTGELFF

J: TRBJ2-5
size: -
V: TRBV4-1
CDR3: CASSQDMGFQETQYF

J: TRBJ2-1
size: -
V: TRBV2
CDR3: CASSPARSGNEQFF

J: TRBJ1-5
size: -
V: TRBV4-2
CDR3: CASSQDEGSAQHF

J: TRBJ2-5
size: -
V: TRBV27
CDR3: CASSLAGRETQYF

J: TRBJ2-7
size: -
V: TRBV29-1
CDR3: CSVGSDYEQYF

J: TRBJ2-7
size: -
V: TRBV4-1
CDR3: CASSQDQGGGQYF

J: TRBJ1-6
size: -
V: TRBV25-1
CDR3: CASSESAGDNSPLHF

J: TRBJ2-5
size: -
V: TRBV4-3
CDR3: CASSQDHILGGPKTQYF

J: TRBJ1-2
size: -
V: TRBV6-5
CDR3: CASSYPGTTGYTF

J: TRBJ2-1
size: -
V: TRBV7-6
CDR3: CASSAQLRGGVDEQFF

J: TRBJ2-5
size: -
V: TRBV5-1
CDR3: CASSLWRGQETQYF

J: TRBJ2-1
size: few
V: TRBV10-3
CDR3: CAIRDSVSSYNEQFF

J: TRBJ2-5
size: -
V: TRBV5-4
CDR3: CASSLDQETQYF

J: TRBJ1-1
size: few
V: TRBV29-1
CDR3: CSGAGQGETEAFF

J: TRBJ2-7
size: -
V: TRBV6-6
CDR3: CASSYSGGQLSYEQYF

J: TRBJ2-5
size: -
V: TRBV15
CDR3: CATSRELAGEVETQYF

J: TRBJ2-3
size: few
V: TRBV7-9
CDR3: CASSLGTDTQYF

J: TRBJ1-4
size: -
V: TRBV29-1
CDR3: CSLRQDEKLFF

J: TRBJ2-7
size: -
V: TRBV4-3
CDR3: CASSQDRVLAGATYEQYF

J: TRBJ2-5
size: -
V: TRBV7-8
CDR3: CASSKQGGEKTQYF